The clone carrying this TCR beta chain has a handful of counts. What it recognizes is unknown. Single TCR cDNA molecules each had their own unique molecular identifier. TCRdb reprocessed the 5' RACE reads via MiXCR and lists one record per CDR3 protein. The sample has tens of thousands of distinct CDR3 sequences, 10% to 15% seen once. This entry comes from a study of spatial heterogeneity in lung cancer. Findings and caveats of the study: Resection saw ubiquitous expanded tumor TCRs appear in blood more than follow-up did.

This CDR3 is built from 14 residues. V shed 3 bases and J 5 bases; nucleotides not matched to a gene: 6. CDR1 is ENHRY, CDR2 SYGVKD, per germline. Time point denoted: sample taken at primary tumor resection. Whole RNA was taken from tumor, nontumor lung or frozen PBMC; it was then sequenced unsorted. This clonotype originated in a male donor with early-stage non-small cell lung cancer. V and J are TRBV10-3 and TRBJ2-7; 8 positions match TRBD2. The sample was PBMCs, taken at surgery. The CDR3 protein is CAISESGGINEQYF. The CDR3 nucleotides read TGTGCCATCAGTGAATCGGGAGGGATCAACGAGCAGTACTTC.